These T cell receptor beta chains were read from a single sample in a study of cytomegalovirus exposure and HLA in healthy donors. Measured with immunoSEQ multiplex PCR; TCRdb has only the in-frame clones, and not every one. This sample has 80,000 or so clones, with over 65% found just once. The sample consisted of PBMCs. The receptors were gathered from a man aged 30 to 39 in good health and CMV-seropositive. Both conserved end residues are part of each CDR3. The order of the fields is clone size, J gene, D gene, V gene, CDR3 protein, CDR3 DNA. The D gene is left open where the match is weak. Expanded clones are given a class, and other clones once, few, many or no size at all.

>NA|TRBJ2-7|TRBD1|TRBV5-1
CASSLDVGDRASEQYF
TGCGCCAGCAGCTTGGATGTGGGGGACAGGGCGTCCGAGCAGTACTTC
>NA|TRBJ2-6|NA|TRBV9
CASSYPADSGANVLTF
TGTGCCAGCAGCTACCCCGCGGACTCTGGGGCCAACGTCCTGACTTTC
>NA|TRBJ1-5|NA|TRBV5-6
CASSSEGVQPQHF
TGTGCCAGCAGCTCGGAAGGGGTTCAGCCCCAGCATTTT
>NA|TRBJ2-2|NA|TRBV19
CASRYRNTGELFF
TGTGCCAGTCGGTACAGGAACACCGGGGAGCTGTTTTTT
>NA|TRBJ1-2|NA|TRBV9
CASSVQVGYGYPF
TGTGCCAGCAGCGTACAGGTTGGCTATGGCTACCCCTTC
>NA|TRBJ2-3|NA|TRBV30
CAWRREIGTDTQYF
TGTGCCTGGAGGCGAGAAATAGGCACAGATACGCAGTATTTT
>once|TRBJ1-1|NA|TRBV19
CASISFVLNTEAFF
TGTGCCAGTATTAGTTTCGTTTTGAACACTGAAGCTTTCTTT
>NA|TRBJ2-1|NA|TRBV2
CASIRTAGEQFF
TGTGCCAGCATCCGGACGGCGGGTGAGCAGTTCTTC
>NA|TRBJ2-1|TRBD1|TRBV9
CASSEDRGHEQFF
TGTGCCAGCAGCGAGGACAGGGGGCATGAGCAGTTCTTC
>NA|TRBJ2-7|NA|TRBV14
CASSTSPYEQYF
TGTGCCAGCAGCACATCCCCCTACGAGCAGTACTTC
>few|TRBJ1-2|TRBD1|TRBV15
CATSREKTGNYGYTF
TGTGCCACCAGCAGAGAGAAGACAGGGAACTATGGCTACACCTTC
>NA|TRBJ2-1|NA|TRBV7-9
CASSRGGRGAEQFF
TGTGCCAGCAGCCGAGGGGGGAGGGGAGCTGAGCAGTTCTTC
>NA|TRBJ2-1|NA|TRBV7-9
CASSLRPDNEQFF
TGTGCCAGCAGCTTACGTCCGGACAATGAGCAGTTCTTC
>NA|TRBJ1-2|TRBD1|TRBV7-3
CASSPTGGTYGYTF
TGTGCCAGCAGCCCGACAGGGGGGACTTATGGCTACACCTTC
>NA|TRBJ2-3|TRBD1|TRBV7-2
CASSLRATGRTDTQYF
TGTGCCAGCAGCTTACGAGCGACAGGGCGCACAGATACGCAGTATTTT
>NA|TRBJ1-5|NA|TRBV19
CASNRLDSNQPQHF
TGTGCCAGTAATCGGCTAGATAGCAATCAGCCCCAGCATTTT
>NA|TRBJ1-2|NA|TRBV6-5
CASSFRQDIYGYTF
TGTGCCAGCAGTTTCCGTCAAGACATCTATGGCTACACCTTC
>few|TRBJ1-5|NA|TRBV9
CASSVSGHLNQPQHF
TGTGCCAGCAGCGTTTCGGGACACCTCAATCAGCCCCAGCATTTT
>NA|TRBJ2-2|NA|TRBV21-1
CASSKETGANTGELFF
TGTGCCAGCAGCAAAGAAACAGGGGCGAACACCGGGGAGCTGTTTTTT
>NA|TRBJ1-5|NA|TRBV6-1
CASSEPGFNQPQHF
TGTGCCAGCAGTGAACCAGGGTTCAATCAGCCCCAGCATTTT
>NA|TRBJ2-2|TRBD2|TRBV27
CASSLAGDNTGELFF
TGTGCCAGCAGTTTAGCGGGAGATAACACCGGGGAGCTGTTTTTT
>NA|TRBJ2-1|NA|TRBV19
CASSIEVQSYNEQFF
TGTGCCAGTAGTATAGAGGTCCAGTCCTACAATGAGCAGTTCTTC
>NA|TRBJ2-7|TRBD2|TRBV4-2
CASSQDQAGDYGEQYF
TGTGCCAGCAGCCAAGATCAAGCGGGAGACTACGGGGAGCAGTACTTC
>NA|TRBJ2-1|TRBD2|TRBV4-3
CASSQKRGDNEQFF
TGCGCCAGCAGCCAAAAGCGGGGGGACAATGAGCAGTTCTTC
>NA|TRBJ2-3|TRBD2|TRBV6-5
CASRETSGSTDTQYF
TGTGCCAGCAGGGAGACTAGCGGTTCCACAGATACGCAGTATTTT
>NA|TRBJ1-6|NA|TRBV5-4
CASSLDREESSPLHF
TGTGCCAGCAGCTTAGACCGGGAAGAAAGTTCACCCCTCCACTTT
>NA|TRBJ1-1|NA|TRBV7-3
CASSPGHLNTEAFF
TGTGCCAGCAGCCCCGGACATTTGAACACTGAAGCTTTCTTT
>few|TRBJ1-6|NA|TRBV5-1
CASSLAGDSPLHF
TGCGCCAGCAGCTTGGCAGGGGATTCACCCCTCCACTTT
>NA|TRBJ2-7|NA|TRBV13
CASSLDQGGEQYF
TGTGCCAGCAGCTTAGATCAGGGAGGCGAGCAGTACTTC
>few|TRBJ1-4|NA|TRBV5-1
CASGPGVTNEKLFF
TGCGCCAGCGGGCCGGGAGTGACTAATGAAAAACTGTTTTTT
>NA|TRBJ2-7|TRBD1|TRBV5-4
CASSLTGTGSSYEQYF
TGTGCCAGCAGCTTGACCGGGACAGGTAGCTCCTACGAGCAGTACTTC
>NA|TRBJ2-2|TRBD1|TRBV7-6
CASSTQGAGELFF
TGTGCCAGCAGCACACAGGGGGCCGGGGAGCTGTTTTTT
>NA|TRBJ2-2|NA|TRBV4-1
CASSQGSGPGARELFF
TGCGCCAGCAGCCAAGGATCGGGGCCGGGAGCCAGGGAGCTGTTTTTT
>NA|TRBJ1-4|NA|TRBV5-1
CASSLEGEGPEKLFF
TGCGCCAGCAGCTTGGAAGGGGAAGGGCCAGAAAAACTGTTTTTT
>few|TRBJ1-6|TRBD1|TRBV5-6
CASSWGTGGFVSPLHF
TGTGCCAGCAGCTGGGGCACAGGGGGATTTGTTTCACCCCTCCACTTT
>NA|TRBJ2-4|TRBD1|TRBV4-3
CASSQDHSGTGALIAKNIQYF
TGCGCCAGCAGCCAAGACCACTCCGGGACAGGTGCTCTAATAGCCAAAAACATTCAGTACTTC
>NA|TRBJ2-6|TRBD1|TRBV5-1
CASSETGAGANVLTF
TGCGCCAGTAGCGAGACAGGGGCTGGGGCCAACGTCCTGACTTTC
>NA|TRBJ1-5|TRBD1|TRBV7-8
CASSLGQGDVQPQHF
TGTGCCAGCAGCCTCGGACAGGGGGATGTTCAGCCCCAGCATTTT
>NA|TRBJ1-1|NA|TRBV5-4
CASSLGGGGGNTEAFF
TGTGCCAGCAGCTTGGGGGGGGGCGGTGGGAACACTGAAGCTTTCTTT
>NA|TRBJ2-1|TRBD2|TRBV7-3
CASSLGGGRNNEQFF
TGTGCCAGCAGCTTAGGGGGGGGACGAAACAATGAGCAGTTCTTC
>many|TRBJ2-1|NA|TRBV2
CASSELGAWDNEQFF
TGTGCCAGCAGTGAACTAGGGGCTTGGGACAATGAGCAGTTCTTC
>NA|TRBJ2-1|TRBD2|TRBV5-1
CASSGSGGYNEQFF
TGCGCCAGCAGCGGGTCGGGGGGATACAATGAGCAGTTCTTC
>once|TRBJ2-6|TRBD1|TRBV5-1
CASSSPGQRSGANVLTF
TGCGCCAGCAGCAGTCCGGGACAGCGCTCTGGGGCCAACGTCCTGACTTTC
>once|TRBJ2-6|TRBD2|TRBV27
CASSLWGGSGANVLTF
TGTGCCAGCAGTTTATGGGGGGGCTCTGGGGCCAACGTCCTGACTTTC
>NA|TRBJ2-1|NA|TRBV27
CASRGARSSYNEQFF
TGTGCCAGCAGGGGAGCGAGAAGCTCCTACAATGAGCAGTTCTTC
>NA|TRBJ2-3|TRBD1|TRBV2
CASSMDRADTQYF
TGTGCCAGCAGTATGGACAGGGCAGATACGCAGTATTTT
>NA|TRBJ2-7|TRBD1|TRBV28
CASSYRDRGGEQYF
TGTGCCAGCAGTTACCGGGACAGGGGGGGCGAGCAGTACTTC
>NA|TRBJ1-1|NA|TRBV29-1
CSVGHTMNTEAFF
TGCAGCGTTGGACACACCATGAACACTGAAGCTTTCTTT
>NA|TRBJ2-7|NA|TRBV29-1
CSVLDGAYEQYF
TGCAGCGTGCTAGACGGGGCCTACGAGCAGTACTTC
>NA|TRBJ1-5|TRBD1|TRBV10-3
CAISESTGGFIQPQHF
TGTGCCATCAGTGAGTCGACAGGGGGCTTTATCCAGCCCCAGCATTTT
>once|TRBJ1-2|NA|TRBV10-3
CAISLGPNYGYTF
TGTGCCATCAGCCTCGGTCCTAACTATGGCTACACCTTC